Listed here are 21 T cell receptor beta chains from one sample, sequenced in a study of T cell repertoires in cytomegalovirus infection (dated by TCRdb to the late 2010s). The treatment or condition label corresponds to: in vitro stimulation with specific CMV peptide epitopes to enrich CMV-specific T cells. No cognate antigen is known for these TCRs. TCRdb shows the sequencer as Illumina HiSeq 1500. TCRdb passed the public sequencing reads through fastp at Q25 and MiXCR, retaining productive beta sequences. Each CDR3 protein gets just one entry, which takes the most common genes and DNA from the rows behind it. This sample has approximately 730,000 distinct CDR3 sequences in its table, and 25% to 35% of those were observed once. Clones ranked in the top ten supply about an eighth of the sample. The material sequenced was cultured CD8+ T cells from PBMCs, taken from culture after CMV antigen stimulation. Receptor source: a human donor in good health (CMV status not recorded). Some clones in this sample may be carry-over from other donors' samples.

This clonotype appeared a few times. The rearrangement links TRBV5-6 to TRBJ1-3; no reliable D call. Germline-derived CDR1 and CDR2 are SGHDT and YYEEEE. With 3 bases removed from V and 0 bases from J, the gap between germline ends came to 7 bases. The CDR3 is 14 residues long. For the CDR3, the DNA is TGTGCCAGCAGCTCCCCGAGCTCTGGAAACACCATATATTTT. This gives the protein CASSSPSSGNTIYF.

The chain links TRBV6-2 or TRBV6-3 to TRBJ2-7; D perhaps matches TRBD1 (6 bases). This CDR3 comprises 15 residues. V lost 0 bases to trimming and J lost 3 bases, with 12 bases between them. Looked up from germline, CDR1 is MNHEY and CDR2 is SVGEGT. In nucleotides, the CDR3 is TGTGCCAGCAGTTACTCGAAACAGGGTAGCTACGAGCAGTACGTC. It translates to CASSYSKQGSYEQYV.

This clonotype was seen only a few times. J is TRBJ1-6 and V is TRBV27, with unresolved D. V lost 5 bases, J lost 0 bases, and 14 bases lay in between. The CDR3 sequence is 17 residues long. CDR1 and CDR2 (germline): MNHEY, SMNVEV (reference sequence). Written as DNA, the CDR3 is TGTGCCAGCAGTATCCGACCGGCCGTCTCCTATAATTCACCCCTCCACTTT. Protein sequence: CASSIRPAVSYNSPLHF.

The gene calls are TRBV12-3 or TRBV12-4 and TRBJ1-5, with D possibly being TRBD1 (6 bases). The CDR3 covers 14 residues. V shed 7 bases and J shed 7 bases, with 17 bases lying between them. CDR3: CASILWGAGQPQHF. The CDR3 DNA is TGTGCCAGCATACTATGGGGGGCTGGACAGCCCCAGCATTTT.

The chain links TRBV6-2 or TRBV6-3 to TRBJ2-2; 10 bases fit TRBD1. Germline CDR1 reads MNHEY; CDR2 reads SVGEGT. The V gene end was trimmed by 10 bases and the J gene end by 6 bases; junction bases not matched to a gene: 2. The CDR3 is made up of 12 amino acids. The CDR3 loop reads CANGQGAGELFF. The CDR3 nucleotides are TGTGCCAACGGACAGGGGGCCGGGGAGCTGTTTTTT.

The CDR3 region is CASRETGISNQPQHF. CDR3 nucleotides: TGTGCCAGCAGGGAAACAGGGATTAGCAATCAGCCCCAGCATTTT. The chain couples TRBV6-5 to TRBJ1-5, with TRBD1 as a possible D gene (6 bases). This CDR3 comprises 15 residues. Looked up from germline, CDR1 is MNHEY and CDR2 is SVGAGI. With 6 bases removed from V and 0 bases from J, the gap between germline ends came to 12 bases.

Many counts were recorded for this clonotype. The V and J genes are TRBV7-8 and TRBJ2-7; D not certain. Trimming took 4 bases from V and 5 from J, leaving 18 bases between them. This CDR3 comprises 15 residues. Germline loops: CDR1 SGHVS, CDR2 FQNEAQ. CDR3 in DNA: TGTGCCAGCAGCTCCGGTCTCCGAGTCCGGGACGAGCAGTACTTC. As protein: CASSSGLRVRDEQYF.

The J gene is TRBJ2-1, the V gene TRBV6-8; perhaps TRBD2 as D (7 bases). This CDR3 region has 16 residues. V gave up 8 bases and J gave up 2 bases, with 19 bases separating them. Germline loops: CDR1 MNHGY, CDR2 SAAAGT. The CDR3 is CASPGGGGDTYNEQFF. In nucleotides, the CDR3 is TGTGCCAGCCCTGGGGGAGGGGGGGACACCTACAATGAGCAGTTCTTC.

J is TRBJ1-6 and V is TRBV27; possible D gene TRBD1, 6 bases. This CDR3 has 14 residues. Trimming removed 7 bases from V and 8 bases from J, with 15 bases in between. The germline CDR1 and CDR2 sequences are MNHEY and SMNVEV (reference sequence). CDR3 loop: CASTGWGLDSPLHF. The CDR3 bases are TGTGCCAGCACCGGGTGGGGGCTAGATTCACCCCTCCACTTT.

This chain connects TRBV2 to TRBJ2-5; TRBD2 aligns across 7 bases. There are 15 residues in the CDR3. Trimming removed 1 base from V and 0 bases from J; junction bases left unmatched: 2. The germline V gene has CDR1 SNHLY and CDR2 FYNNEI. CDR3 region: CASSEVGGYQETQYF. The CDR3 DNA reads TGTGCCAGCAGTGAAGTGGGAGGGTACCAAGAGACCCAGTACTTC.

This rearrangement joins TRBV12-3 or TRBV12-4 to TRBJ2-7; TRBD2 aligns across 8 bases. This CDR3 is built from 14 residues. V gave up 5 bases and J gave up 0 bases; unmatched junction bases: 3. CDR3 sequence reads: CASSAGTSSYEQYF. CDR3 DNA sequence: TGTGCCAGCAGTGCCGGGACTAGCTCCTACGAGCAGTACTTC.

This clonotype was counted a few times. This CDR3 is CASSWDSLPYEQYV. The CDR3 DNA follows: TGTGCCAGCAGCTGGGACTCCTTACCCTACGAGCAGTACGTC. The V call is TRBV7-6, the J call TRBJ2-7; a possible D gene is TRBD2 (6 bases). This CDR3 spans 14 amino acids. The germline V and J ends were trimmed by 4 bases and 2 bases, with 12 bases remaining between them. Looked up from germline, CDR1 is SGHVS and CDR2 is FNYEAQ.

The sample holds a few counts of this clonotype. The CDR3 reads CASSFTSGGDEQFF. CDR3 nucleotides: TGTGCCAGCAGTTTTACTAGCGGGGGTGATGAGCAGTTCTTC. V is TRBV13 and J is TRBJ2-1; 11 bases map to TRBD2. The germline V gene encodes CDR1 PRHDT and CDR2 FYEKMQ (reference sequence). The V segment lost 6 bases and the J segment 8 bases; nucleotides outside the gene matches: 6. This CDR3 has 14 residues.

This clonotype showed up just a few times. The rearrangement links TRBV10-3 to TRBJ2-2; D is unresolved. The CDR3 has 16 residues. Germline V gives CDR1 ENHRY, CDR2 SYGVKD. V was shortened by 3 bases and J by 7 bases, with 18 bases between the two germline ends. CDR3 sequence: CAISDQEPDRIGELFF. DNA for the CDR3: TGTGCCATCAGTGATCAGGAACCAGATCGTATCGGGGAGCTGTTTTTT.

This clonotype was found a few times. V and J are TRBV6-2 or TRBV6-3 and TRBJ2-7, with 9 nucleotides matching TRBD1. CDR3 length: 15 amino acids. Germline trimming cut 2 bases from V and 0 bases from J; bases unmatched to any gene: 2. Germline CDR1 is MNHEY and CDR2 is SVGEGT. CDR3 in amino acids: CASSYDRGSSYEQYV. Here the CDR3 DNA reads TGTGCCAGCAGTTACGACAGGGGGAGCTCCTACGAGCAGTACGTC.

This chain uses TRBV4-2 with TRBJ2-3; TRBD2 matches 9 bases. V was clipped by 3 bases and J by 2 bases; unmatched bases: 3. Germline CDR1 LGHNA, CDR2 YNFKEQ. The CDR3 consists of 15 residues. This CDR3 is CASSQGLAHTDTQYF. In DNA, the CDR3 is TGTGCCAGCAGCCAGGGACTAGCCCACACAGATACGCAGTATTTT.

This chain links TRBV6-5 with TRBJ2-1; D ambiguous. The CDR3 contains 13 residues. Germline values: CDR1 MNHEY, CDR2 SVGAGI. The V gene lost 0 bases and the J gene lost 8 bases, with 8 bases spanning the gap. The CDR3 bases are TGTGCCAGCAGTTACTCTAAGTGGTATGAGCAGTTCTTC. As protein: CASSYSKWYEQFF.

The chain combines TRBV7-8 with TRBJ2-1; 7 bases align to TRBD2. CDR3 length: 13 residues. Germline V gives CDR1 SGHVS, CDR2 FQNEAQ. V lost 7 bases, J lost 7 bases, and 7 bases stayed unmatched. The CDR3, as DNA: TGTGCCAGCACCGGACTAGGGTTTAATGAGCAGTTCTTC. Protein: CASTGLGFNEQFF.

There are many counts of this clonotype. This chain uses TRBV7-6 with TRBJ2-6; maybe TRBD2 (7 bases). Germline values: CDR1 SGHVS, CDR2 FNYEAQ. The CDR3 has 18 amino acids. Trimming pared 6 bases from V and 0 bases from J, leaving 18 bases between. The CDR3 region is CASSGKAGAISGANVLTF. The CDR3 DNA reads as TGTGCCAGCAGTGGGAAGGCGGGGGCAATCTCTGGGGCCAACGTCCTGACTTTC.

This clonotype was picked up a small number of times. V usage is TRBV6-1 and J usage is TRBJ2-1; D might be TRBD1 or TRBD2, each matching 5 bases. Germline V gene sequence: CDR1 MNHNS, CDR2 SASEGT. The CDR3 length is 17 residues. V dropped 5 bases and J dropped 0 bases, with 17 bases sitting between them. CDR3 loop: CASSRKTAGSSYNEQFF. CDR3 DNA sequence: TGTGCCAGCAGTCGCAAAACGGCAGGGAGCTCCTACAATGAGCAGTTCTTC.

This clonotype showed up just a few times. The chain carries TRBV14 and TRBJ2-1, with TRBD2 matching over 10 bases. From germline, CDR1 is SGHDN and CDR2 FVKESK. V lost 1 base, J lost 9 bases, and 9 bases stayed unmatched. The CDR3 is 16 residues long. The CDR3 DNA is TGTGCCAGCAGCCAAGGTGGACTAGCGGACTTGGGTGAGCAGTTCTTC. Translated, it gives CASSQGGLADLGEQFF.